This T cell receptor beta chain was captured in a study of T cells in Graves' hyperthyroidism and ophthalmopathy. Regions amplified from RNA transcripts were the TCR beta CDR3 regions. During a first-round RT-PCR of the TCR CDR3, the HTBI primer set was used. TCRdb used MiXCR to reprocess the multiplex PCR reads, holding one entry per CDR3 protein. The profile shows about 180,000 distinct CDR3 sequences, over 15% of them singletons. A word on this clonotype: Its matching antigen is unknown. This could be a read error, since a much larger clone is one nucleotide away.

The CDR3 totals 16 residues. Graves' hyperthyroidism qualified as stable when ophthalmopathy did not progress within 18 months. Study results and caveats: Most thyroid-expanded clonotypes above 0.001 were also found in blood. Stable hyperthyroidism was separated from ophthalmopathy by a model based on 13 V-J features.

The chain has TRBV12-3 or TRBV12-4 and TRBJ2-1; the match to TRBD1 covers 8 bases. Sequenced material: blood. The sequence was obtained from a woman in her forties or fifties with Graves' hyperthyroidism. The CDR3 is CAGSSGTGRSYNEQFF. The DNA of the CDR3 is TGTGCCGGCAGCAGTGGGACAGGTCGCTCCTACAATGAGCAGTTCTTC.